This T cell receptor beta chain was observed in a study of cytomegalovirus exposure and HLA in healthy donors. Findings and limits, study-wide: Across donors, sequencing depth was assumed by presence/absence analyses to be roughly uniform. Researchers reported in a later analysis that a missense DCLRE1C variant was tied to TCR beta V- and J-gene trimming.

Primers included in the PCR were 60 Vbeta and 13 Jbeta primers. Under the authors' procedure: There were tens of millions of unique TCR beta chains by a later count, and 10 million to 12 million of them were shared. Using immunoSEQ multiplex PCR, the repertoire was profiled, and TCRdb retains in-frame clones only, with some absent. The V and J calls and clone size were taken over from that table, and D and trimming were inferred from the DNA. The sample carries 130,000 or so clones, over 75% recorded once. As regards this clone: Its antigen is currently unknown.

The clonotype originates from a man aged 25-40 years in good health and CMV-seronegative. Sequenced sample: PBMCs.

The CDR3 nucleotides read TGTGCCAGCAGCTCGACAGGACGCTCCTACGAGCAGTACTTC. Encoded protein: CASSSTGRSYEQYF. The chain couples TRBV13 to TRBJ2-7, with D perhaps TRBD1 (6 bases). CDR1 and CDR2 from the germline V gene are PRHDT and FYEKMQ (reference sequence). V was trimmed by 4 bases and J by 0 bases, leaving 10 bases between them. This CDR3 is built from 14 residues.